The next 28 T cell receptor beta chains were all read from a single sample in a study of T cells in Graves' hyperthyroidism and ophthalmopathy. The investigators amplified TCR beta CDR3 regions from RNA transcripts. HTBI primers were employed in a first-round RT-PCR of the TCR CDR3. TCRdb reprocessed the multiplex PCR reads via MiXCR and lists one record per CDR3 protein. The profile shows some 500,000 distinct CDR3 sequences, around 22% of them singletons. Sample: blood. Receptors originate from a woman in her twenties or thirties with Graves' ophthalmopathy.

At least ten counts were recorded for this clonotype. The chain recombines TRBV29-1 with TRBJ1-1; no clear D gene. Germline values: CDR1 SQVTM, CDR2 ANQGSEA. This CDR3 region has 14 residues. V was shortened by 3 bases and J by 7 bases, with 18 bases between the two germline ends. This chain's CDR3 is CSVEVNGDGSEAFF. CDR3 nucleotides: TGCAGCGTTGAGGTGAACGGCGATGGGAGTGAAGCTTTCTTT.

CDR3 in DNA: TGTGCCAGCAGGCAAGACAGACTGGGACAGCCCCAGCATTTT. It yields the protein CASRQDRLGQPQHF. The chain has TRBV12-3 or TRBV12-4 and TRBJ1-5; D is perhaps TRBD1 (5 bases). The CDR3 totals 14 residues. The V end was cut by 6 bases, the J end by 7 bases, with 16 bases between.

Worth noting for this clonotype: A much larger clonotype is one base distant, so this may be a read error. The V and J genes are TRBV11-2 and TRBJ2-7; D call uncertain. Per the germline V gene, CDR1 is SGHAT and CDR2 is FQNNGV. CDR3 length: 12 amino acids. V lost 5 bases and J lost 6, with 11 bases in between. In DNA form, the CDR3 reads TGTGCCAGCAGCGAAAGGGTGCTCGAGCAGTACGTC. Protein product: CASSERVLEQYV.

In regard to this clonotype: A junction boundary mismatches the germline segment, possibly from a read error. This rearrangement joins TRBV4-1 to TRBJ2-7; D unclear. The CDR3 covers 14 residues. Germline CDR1 is MGHRA and CDR2 is YSYEKL. For the CDR3, the DNA is TGCGCCAGCAGCCAAGATCTAGTCTCCTACGATCAGTACTTC. Translation: CASSQDLVSYDQYF.

The table lists this clonotype with many counts. The chain employs TRBV18 and TRBJ1-5, with 9 bases aligning to TRBD1. Trimming removed 2 bases from V and 7 bases from J; junction bases left unmatched: 6. The CDR3 sequence is 15 residues long. The germline V gene has CDR1 KGHSH and CDR2 LQKENI. The CDR3 DNA reads as TGTGCCAGCTCACCAGGAACAGGGGGCCTACAGCCCCAGCATTTT. It encodes CASSPGTGGLQPQHF.

In its sample, this clonotype was seen many times. The gene calls are TRBV4-1 and TRBJ2-7; TRBD2 matches at 10 bases. Germline V lookup: CDR1 MGHRA, CDR2 YSYEKL. The CDR3 totals 17 residues. After removal of 0 bases from V and 2 bases from J, the junction contained 7 bases not matched to a gene. The CDR3 DNA sequence: TGCGCCAGCAGCCAAGAAGCTAGCGGGGGAGCTACCTACGAGCAGTACTTC. This encodes CASSQEASGGATYEQYF.

This clonotype was counted at least ten times. V usage is TRBV20-1 and J usage is TRBJ2-5; D ambiguous. The CDR3 is 13 residues long. Per germline, CDR1 DFQATT and CDR2 SNEGSKA (reference sequence). Trimming took 6 bases from V and 1 from J, leaving 12 bases between them. In DNA form, the CDR3 reads TGCAGTGCCAGCCCACAGATCCAAGAGACCCAGTACTTC. Translation: CSASPQIQETQYF.

This clonotype was counted ten times or more. The chain has TRBV9 and TRBJ2-7, with D possibly matching TRBD1 (6 bases). V lost 0 bases and J 1 base, leaving 11 bases between the germline ends. CDR1 and CDR2 from the germline V gene are SGDLS and YYNGEE. The CDR3 consists of 15 residues. This chain's CDR3 is CASSVVPGESYEQYF. The CDR3 DNA reads as TGTGCCAGCAGCGTAGTTCCAGGGGAGTCCTACGAGCAGTACTTC.

This clonotype was picked up many times. The chain joins TRBV7-2 to TRBJ2-7; the match to TRBD2 covers 10 bases. This CDR3 region has 13 residues. Trimming cost V 3 bases and J 8 bases; bases outside gene matches: 4. Looked up from germline, CDR1 is SGHTA and CDR2 is FQGNSA. The CDR3 region has the DNA TGTGCCAGCAGCTTCGGACTAGCGGCTAAGCAGTACTTC. It codes for CASSFGLAAKQYF.

This clonotype was observed many times. V and J are TRBV24-1 and TRBJ1-2; D might be TRBD1 (6 bases). From germline, CDR1 is KGHDR and CDR2 SFDVKD. The CDR3 is 15 amino acids. V was pared by 3 bases and J by 3 bases, with 13 bases between. DNA of the CDR3: TGTGCCACCAGTGATCGAAGAGGGGGAGACTATGGCTACACCTTC. It specifies CATSDRRGGDYGYTF.

There are many counts of this clonotype. The CDR3 is CASSDAVVVVGELFF. CDR3 sequence (DNA): TGTGCCAGCAGTGACGCGGTAGTCGTCGTCGGGGAGCTGTTTTTT. V gene TRBV2 combines with J gene TRBJ2-2; no clear D. The CDR3 is made up of 15 amino acids. V lost 3 bases and J lost 7, with 15 bases in between. CDR1 is SNHLY, CDR2 FYNNEI, per germline. The full variable domain, with the rest looked up from reference TRBV2 and TRBJ2-2, is EPEVTQTPSHQVTQMGQEVILRCVPISNHLYFYWYRQILGQKVEFLVSFYNNEISEKSEIFDDQFSVERPDGSNFTLKIRSTKLEDSAMYFCASSDAVVVVGELFFGEGSRLTVL.

CDR3 coding DNA: TGTGCCAGCACCCTGATGGCTAGCAATCAGCCCCAGCATTTT. This encodes CASTLMASNQPQHF. V and J are TRBV28 and TRBJ1-5; the D is unclear. Germline loops: CDR1 MDHEN, CDR2 SYDVKM. The CDR3 runs 14 residues. V lost 7 bases and J 0 bases, leaving 10 bases between the germline ends.

This clonotype was recorded many times. The gene calls are TRBV2 and TRBJ1-2, with 9 bases identical to TRBD1. The V gene's germline CDR1 is SNHLY and CDR2 FYNNEI. V lost 1 base and J lost 2; bases outside the gene matches: 5. This CDR3 region has 16 residues. The CDR3 DNA sequence: TGTGCCAGCAGTGAAGAGCTAGGGACAGGGAACTATGGCTACACCTTC. Translated, it gives CASSEELGTGNYGYTF.

This clonotype was detected a few times. The chain uses TRBV12-3 or TRBV12-4 and TRBJ1-1, with a weak D call TRBD1 (5 bases). The V and J ends lost 10 bases and 10 bases respectively, with 13 bases between them. The CDR3 sequence is 10 residues long. As DNA, the CDR3 is TGTGCCACCGGACACCGCGGAGCTTTCTTT. It encodes CATGHRGAFF.

The chain is built from TRBV6-1 and TRBJ2-6, with a weak D call TRBD1 (6 bases). V dropped 1 base and J dropped 4 bases, with 8 bases sitting between them. The CDR3 loop spans 15 amino acids. Germline CDR1 MNHNS, CDR2 SASEGT. CDR3 sequence reads: CASSEEGDGANVLTF. In DNA, the CDR3 is TGTGCCAGCAGTGAAGAGGGGGACGGGGCCAACGTCCTGACTTTC.

This clonotype came up a few times. V is TRBV12-5 and J is TRBJ1-1, with no clear D. Germline values: CDR1 LGHNT, CDR2 FRNRAP. V lost 0 bases, J lost 4 bases, and 9 bases lay in between. The CDR3 runs 14 residues. The CDR3 loop reads CASGLVPGVTEAFF. Here the CDR3 DNA reads TGTGCTAGTGGTTTGGTCCCGGGAGTCACTGAAGCTTTCTTT.

CDR3 region: CASSEGLKYGAFF. Written as DNA, the CDR3 is TGTGCCAGCAGTGAAGGACTGAAATACGGAGCTTTCTTT. The chain employs TRBV6-1 and TRBJ1-1; no reliable D call. Trimming shortened V by 1 base and J by 10 bases, and 13 bases separated the two germline ends. The CDR3 consists of 13 residues. In germline, CDR1 is MNHNS, CDR2 SASEGT.

This clonotype has a count of ten or more. The chain combines TRBV6-5 with TRBJ2-7, with 9 bases matching TRBD2. The trim removed 0 bases at V and 2 bases at J, leaving 5 bases unmatched. CDR3 length: 16 amino acids. CDR1 and CDR2 (germline): MNHEY, SVGAGI. CDR3 residues: CASSYSGGRDTYEQYF. The CDR3 DNA reads TGTGCCAGCAGTTACTCGGGCGGGAGGGACACCTACGAGCAGTACTTC.

This clonotype has a single count. The J gene is TRBJ1-1, the V gene TRBV12-5; perhaps TRBD1 as D (6 bases). Trimming took off 9 bases at V and 0 bases at J, with 20 bases between the two ends. CDR1 and CDR2 (germline): LGHNT, FRNRAP. The CDR3 length is 16 residues. The DNA for the CDR3 is TGTGCTAGCGTTCCGGGCCCGTGGGGGCTGAACACTGAAGCTTTCTTT. Its protein is CASVPGPWGLNTEAFF.

The sample holds a few counts of this clonotype. CDR3 residues: CASSQDPGLGNQPQHF. The CDR3 DNA sequence: TGCGCCAGCAGCCAAGACCCGGGGCTCGGCAATCAGCCCCAGCATTTT. The genes are TRBV4-1 and TRBJ1-5; TRBD1 might be the D (5 bases). CDR3 length equals 16 residues. Deletions cut 0 bases from V and 2 bases from J, with 11 bases between. Germline CDR1 reads MGHRA; CDR2 reads YSYEKL.

This clonotype was seen repeatedly, ten times or more. This sequence joins TRBV9 and TRBJ2-2; a weak D match, TRBD2 (6 bases). The CDR3 is 16 residues long. V lost 3 bases to trimming and J lost 3 bases, with 15 bases between them. Germline loops: CDR1 SGDLS, CDR2 YYNGEE. The CDR3 loop is CASSGETRRDTGELFF. The CDR3 bases are TGTGCCAGCAGCGGAGAGACTAGAAGGGACACCGGGGAGCTGTTTTTT.

This clonotype was seen a handful of times. V usage is TRBV7-2 and J usage is TRBJ2-7; 9 nucleotides align to TRBD1. With 5 bases clipped from V and 3 bases from J, the junction kept 8 bases outside the gene matches. This CDR3 is built from 15 residues. CDR1 is SGHTA, CDR2 FQGNSA, per germline. The CDR3 DNA reads TGTGCCAGCAGCGGACAGGGGCCACTTTTCTACGAGCAGTACTTC. It codes for CASSGQGPLFYEQYF.

Regarding this clonotype: Compared with germline, one end of the junction differs, possibly owing to a read error. The rearrangement links TRBV7-2 to TRBJ2-7, with 8 bases that match TRBD2. CDR3 length equals 13 residues. The germline gives CDR1 SGHTA, CDR2 FQGNSA. The CDR3 DNA follows: TGTGCCAGCAGCTTGAGACCAGCGGGGGTTGTTTTCTTC. Encoded protein: CASSLRPAGVVFF. Filled out from reference TRBV7-2 and TRBJ2-7, the complete variable domain reads GAGVSQSPSNKVTEKGKDVELRCDPISGHTALYWYRQSLGQGLEFLIYFQGNSAPDKSGLPSDRFSAERTGGSVSTLTIQRTQQEDSAVYLCASSLRPAGVVFFGPGTRLTVT.

This clonotype was seen ten or more times. This chain uses TRBV6-2 or TRBV6-3 with TRBJ1-5, with D perhaps TRBD1 (6 bases). The CDR3 length is 14 residues. Germline values: CDR1 MNHEY, CDR2 SVGEGT. The V end was cut by 2 bases, the J end by 5 bases, with 10 bases between. CDR3 bases: TGTGCCAGCAGTTACGAGGCAGGGGATCAGCCCCAGCATTTT. Protein product: CASSYEAGDQPQHF.

The chain has TRBV19 and TRBJ2-2, with 11 bases matching TRBD2. Per the germline V gene, CDR1 is LNHDA and CDR2 is SQIVND (reference sequence). The CDR3 length is 17 residues. V lost 7 bases and J lost 3; bases outside the gene matches: 10. The CDR3 DNA follows: TGTGCCAGTATTCCCTATAGCGGGGGGGCCGACACCGGGGAGCTGTTTTTT. As protein: CASIPYSGGADTGELFF.

This clonotype was recorded at least ten times. This rearrangement joins TRBV30 to TRBJ2-7, with D tentatively TRBD1 (6 bases). The CDR3 consists of 12 residues. Germline lookup yields CDR1 GTSNPN and CDR2 SVGIG (reference sequence). Between the trimmed V and J ends, which lost 3 bases and 3 bases, there was a span of 9 bases. CDR3 residues: CAWRRGIYEQYF. CDR3 DNA sequence: TGTGCCTGGAGGAGGGGGATCTACGAGCAGTACTTC.

This clonotype came up many times. This chain links TRBV12-3 or TRBV12-4 with TRBJ1-2; TRBD1 might be the D (5 bases). V was shortened by 3 bases and J by 7 bases, with 9 bases between the two germline ends. The CDR3 is 12 amino acids. This chain's CDR3 is CASSFGRAGYTF. The CDR3 DNA reads TGTGCCAGCAGTTTCGGCAGGGCTGGCTACACCTTC.

The rearrangement joins TRBV7-3 to TRBJ2-7; D is ambiguous. The CDR3 is made up of 13 amino acids. Trimming removed 0 bases at V and 6 bases at J, with 9 bases between. Germline assignment: CDR1 SGHTA and CDR2 FQGTGA. The CDR3 loop reads CASSLTSQSEQYF. The DNA of the CDR3 is TGTGCCAGCAGCTTAACCAGCCAGAGCGAGCAGTACTTC.